The clone carrying this T cell receptor (beta chain) was counted a few times. This CDR3 is built from 15 residues. Germline V gene lookup returns CDR1 MNHEY and CDR2 SMNVEV (reference sequence). The V and J ends lost 1 base and 0 bases respectively, with 7 bases between them. The data derive from a study of T-cell memory formation after mild COVID-19. TCRdb re-derived calls from the 5' RACE reads in MiXCR, one entry per CDR3 protein. The data hold just under 550,000 distinct CDR3 sequences, with around 21% observed a single time. The chain couples TRBV27 to TRBJ2-1; D ambiguous. This TCR derives from an adult woman who had mild COVID-19 (a few samples of this study predate the infection). Cell type and time point are not known. The sequenced material came from PBMCs or a T cell subset sorted from them (not recorded which). CDR3 sequence reads: CASSLYERSYNEQFF. As DNA, the CDR3 is TGTGCCAGCAGTTTATACGAACGCTCCTACAATGAGCAGTTCTTC.